Shown below are 30 T cell receptor beta chains from a single sample sequenced in a study of early T cells in non-severe SARS-CoV-2 infection. TCRdb re-called the 5' RACE reads through MiXCR, storing one row per CDR3 protein. The table lists under 50,000 distinct CDR3 sequences, roughly 4.5% of them singletons. The sample comprised whole blood. The receptors derive from an adult who was a healthcare worker with PCR-confirmed SARS-CoV-2 infection or an uninfected control (not recorded which).

Many counts were recorded for this clonotype. This chain joins TRBV20-1 and TRBJ2-7, with 9 bases aligning to TRBD2. This CDR3 contains 15 residues. The V segment lost 5 bases and the J segment 0 bases; nucleotides outside the gene matches: 8. Germline V gene lookup returns CDR1 DFQATT and CDR2 SNEGSKA (reference sequence). CDR3 sequence reads: CSASSGGQFSYEQYF. CDR3 in DNA: TGCAGTGCTTCCAGCGGGGGGCAATTCTCCTACGAGCAGTACTTC.

This clonotype was seen ten or more times. The chain links TRBV5-1 to TRBJ2-1; 9 bases are a match to TRBD1. Germline V gene sequence: CDR1 SGHRS, CDR2 YFSETQ. This CDR3 region has 15 residues. V shed 3 bases, J shed 8 bases, and the junction held 9 bases outside the gene matches. CDR3 coding DNA: TGCGCCAGCAGCTCCGCGGGACAGGGAAACGATGAGCAGTTCTTC. Amino acids: CASSSAGQGNDEQFF.

At least ten counts were recorded for this clonotype. The genes are TRBV11-2 and TRBJ2-2; D gene ambiguous. Trimming shortened V by 0 bases and J by 0 bases, and 5 bases separated the two germline ends. Germline V gives CDR1 SGHAT, CDR2 FQNNGV. The CDR3 totals 15 residues. CDR3 in DNA: TGTGCCAGCAGCTTAGACAGTACGAACACCGGGGAGCTGTTTTTT. It is translated as CASSLDSTNTGELFF.

In its sample, this clonotype was seen many times. The rearrangement links TRBV12-3 or TRBV12-4 to TRBJ2-1; D gene ambiguous. V shed 7 bases and J shed 9 bases, with 10 bases lying between them. This CDR3 has 11 residues. The CDR3 loop reads CASTMDGEQFF. DNA for the CDR3: TGTGCCAGCACCATGGACGGTGAGCAGTTCTTC.

This clonotype was recorded many times. The rearrangement uses TRBV11-2 and TRBJ1-5; D is undetermined. The CDR3 has 14 residues. Germline V gives CDR1 SGHAT, CDR2 FQNNGV. Deletions cut 5 bases from V and 2 bases from J, with 10 bases between. For the CDR3, the DNA is TGTGCCAGCAGCCCACTTAACGGCAATCAGCCCCAGCATTTT. The encoded protein is CASSPLNGNQPQHF.

In its sample, this clonotype was seen many times. The J gene is TRBJ1-1, the V gene TRBV2; D is uncertain. In germline, CDR1 is SNHLY, CDR2 FYNNEI. This CDR3 has 11 amino acids. V gave up 8 bases and J gave up 4 bases, with 8 bases separating them. The CDR3 reads CASLKSTEAFF. The DNA for the CDR3 is TGTGCCAGCCTCAAGAGCACTGAAGCTTTCTTT. The full variable domain, in which reference TRBV2 and TRBJ1-1 provide the parts outside the CDR3, is EPEVTQTPSHQVTQMGQEVILRCVPISNHLYFYWYRQILGQKVEFLVSFYNNEISEKSEIFDDQFSVERPDGSNFTLKIRSTKLEDSAMYFCASLKSTEAFFGQGTRLTVV.

This clonotype was seen only a few times. The chain couples TRBV7-2 to TRBJ2-1, with no clear D. Germline CDR1 SGHTA, CDR2 FQGNSA. V dropped 4 bases and J dropped 5 bases, with 18 bases sitting between them. The CDR3 has 16 amino acids. In DNA, the CDR3 is TGTGCCAGCAGCTCCAAGGGCCGGAAAGCAAACAATGAGCAGTTCTTC. Its translation: CASSSKGRKANNEQFF.

The rearrangement uses TRBV20-1 and TRBJ1-1, with D perhaps matching TRBD1 (5 bases). The CDR3 runs 14 residues. The ends were cut back, 1 base at V and 5 bases at J, with 14 bases in the middle. Germline lookup yields CDR1 DFQATT and CDR2 SNEGSKA (reference sequence). DNA for the CDR3: TGCAGTGCTAGAGGTCACCTTGGACAAACTGAAGCTTTCTTT. Protein: CSARGHLGQTEAFF.

This clonotype was seen ten or more times. The rearrangement uses TRBV15 and TRBJ2-7; the D call may be TRBD1 or TRBD2 (5 bases each). The CDR3 runs 15 residues. Trimming removed 0 bases at V and 2 bases at J, with 11 bases between. Germline V gives CDR1 LNHNV, CDR2 YYDKDF (reference sequence). This CDR3 reads CATSRDSGLTYEQYF. The CDR3 bases are TGTGCCACCAGCAGAGACTCGGGGCTTACCTACGAGCAGTACTTC.

The chain employs TRBV11-2 and TRBJ2-2, with D perhaps TRBD1 (5 bases). CDR3 length: 15 residues. Trimming left V 8 bases short and J 5 bases short, with 18 bases between. The germline gives CDR1 SGHAT, CDR2 FQNNGV. CDR3 loop: CASRVGASVTGELFF. DNA of the CDR3: TGTGCCAGCCGAGTTGGGGCCAGCGTAACCGGGGAGCTGTTTTTT.

There are many counts of this clonotype. The rearrangement joins TRBV7-3 to TRBJ2-7; 7 nucleotides match TRBD1. This CDR3 is 13 amino acids long. CDR1 and CDR2 from the germline V gene are SGHTA and FQGTGA. V was pared by 5 bases and J by 1 base, with 2 bases of the junction left unmatched. CDR3 nucleotide sequence: TGTGCCAGCAGCGAGACAGGGTCCTACGAGCAGTACTTC. This gives the protein CASSETGSYEQYF.

This clonotype was seen a few times. The chain has TRBV2 and TRBJ1-2; possible D gene TRBD1, 6 bases. CDR1 is SNHLY, CDR2 FYNNEI, per germline. CDR3 size: 14 residues. V lost 6 bases to trimming and J lost 0 bases, with 11 bases between them. CDR3 protein: CASRRGTSNYGYTF. As DNA, the CDR3 is TGTGCCAGCAGAAGAGGGACATCTAACTATGGCTACACCTTC.

This clonotype was detected ten times or more. This chain links TRBV3-1 with TRBJ1-2, with D unclear. The V end was cut by 0 bases, the J end by 4 bases, with 9 bases between. CDR3 length: 14 amino acids. Germline values: CDR1 LGHDT, CDR2 YNNKEL (reference sequence). The CDR3 nucleotides are TGTGCCAGCAGCCAAGAGGGGAACTTCTATGGCTACACCTTC. The encoded protein is CASSQEGNFYGYTF.

This clonotype was counted at least ten times. The chain joins TRBV5-1 to TRBJ2-2, with 7 bases aligning to TRBD1. Germline assignment: CDR1 SGHRS and CDR2 YFSETQ. V shed 5 bases and J 7 bases; nucleotides not matched to a gene: 5. The CDR3 totals 13 residues. CDR3 bases: TGCGCCAGCAGTCTAGGGACAGACGGGGAGCTGTTTTTT. Translating gives CASSLGTDGELFF.

This clonotype was seen a few times. In DNA, the CDR3 is TGTGCCAGCAGCTCACAGGGTCTCACAGATACGCAGTATTTT. It encodes CASSSQGLTDTQYF. This sequence joins TRBV11-2 and TRBJ2-3, with D perhaps matching TRBD1 (6 bases). V lost 4 bases and J 2 bases, leaving 10 bases between the germline ends. The length of the CDR3 is 14 residues. Germline CDR1 is SGHAT and CDR2 is FQNNGV.

The chain is built from TRBV20-1 and TRBJ2-5; 9 positions agree with TRBD1. This CDR3 is 15 amino acids long. V lost 5 bases to trimming and J lost 2 bases; unmatched junction nucleotides: 9. The germline V gene encodes CDR1 DFQATT and CDR2 SNEGSKA (reference sequence). CDR3 nucleotides: TGCAGTGCTCCCAGGGGACAGGGTGTTCAAGAGACCCAGTACTTC. Protein product: CSAPRGQGVQETQYF.

This clonotype was seen many times. The chain has TRBV6-1 and TRBJ1-5, with D perhaps matching TRBD1 (6 bases). The V end lost 6 bases, the J end lost 5 bases, and 14 bases lay between the germline ends. Per the germline V gene, CDR1 is MNHNS and CDR2 is SASEGT. The CDR3 contains 14 residues. The CDR3 bases are TGTGCCAGCAGCGGGGGCAGGGTGGATCAGCCCCAGCATTTT. This codes for CASSGGRVDQPQHF.

At least ten counts were recorded for this clonotype. V is TRBV5-4 and J is TRBJ2-2; 7 nucleotides align to TRBD2. CDR1 is SGHNT, CDR2 YYREEE, per germline (reference sequence). After removal of 4 bases from V and 2 bases from J, the junction contained 8 bases not matched to a gene. The CDR3 length is 16 residues. CDR3 sequence reads: CASSGGLSPNTGELFF. DNA for the CDR3: TGTGCCAGCAGCGGGGGACTATCGCCAAACACCGGGGAGCTGTTTTTT.

This clonotype was detected ten times or more. The gene calls are TRBV19 and TRBJ2-4, with no clear D. Trimming took 8 bases from V and 6 from J, leaving 8 bases between them. CDR1 LNHDA and CDR2 SQIVND come from the germline V gene (reference sequence). The CDR3 consists of 11 residues. CDR3 in DNA: TGTGCCAGTTCACATGGAAACATTCAGTACTTC. Its protein is CASSHGNIQYF.

This clonotype was seen more than once but under ten times. This chain connects TRBV27 to TRBJ2-3, with D unresolved. Looked up from germline, CDR1 is MNHEY and CDR2 is SMNVEV (reference sequence). Trimming left V 5 bases short and J 3 bases short, with 12 bases between. The CDR3 sequence is 14 residues long. CDR3 sequence: CASSPRLDTDTQYF. The DNA of the CDR3 is TGTGCCAGCAGTCCACGATTAGATACAGATACGCAGTATTTT.

Ten or more counts support this clonotype. The rearrangement uses TRBV6-5 and TRBJ2-7; D is unclear. Germline lookup yields CDR1 MNHEY and CDR2 SVGAGI. V was clipped by 5 bases and J by 5 bases, with 13 bases between them. The CDR3 spans 13 residues. The chain's CDR3 is CASSLFEADEQYF. CDR3 bases: TGTGCCAGCAGTCTCTTCGAGGCCGACGAGCAGTACTTC.

This clonotype has at least ten counts. The rearrangement links TRBV7-3 to TRBJ2-5; D possibly corresponds to TRBD1 (6 bases). The CDR3 loop spans 13 amino acids. Germline V gene lookup returns CDR1 SGHTA and CDR2 FQGTGA. Deletions cut 5 bases from V and 4 bases from J, with 11 bases between. The DNA of the CDR3 is TGTGCCAGCAGCCAACAGGGCGGAGAGACCCAGTACTTC. This gives the protein CASSQQGGETQYF.

This clonotype was seen repeatedly, ten times or more. V is TRBV20-1 and J is TRBJ1-1, with D perhaps matching TRBD1 (5 bases). V shed 0 bases and J shed 10 bases, with 15 bases lying between them. The germline V gene has CDR1 DFQATT and CDR2 SNEGSKA (reference sequence). This CDR3 has 13 amino acids. For the CDR3, the DNA is TGCAGTGCTAGAGATCGGCCAGGGAGGACAGCTTTCTTT. Translating it yields CSARDRPGRTAFF.

Many counts were recorded for this clonotype. The V and J genes are TRBV3-1 and TRBJ2-4; a weak D match, TRBD2 (7 bases). The V gene lost 2 bases and the J gene lost 9 bases, with 14 bases spanning the gap. The CDR3 is 14 amino acids. Looked up from germline, CDR1 is LGHDT and CDR2 is YNNKEL (reference sequence). This chain's CDR3 is CASSQRGGEGIQYF. The CDR3 DNA sequence: TGTGCCAGCAGCCAAAGAGGGGGGGAAGGCATTCAGTACTTC.

This chain uses TRBV5-1 with TRBJ2-2; D could derive from TRBD1 or TRBD2 (5 bases each). Trimming removed 0 bases from V and 7 bases from J, with 16 bases in between. Germline assignment: CDR1 SGHRS and CDR2 YFSETQ. The CDR3 has 16 amino acids. The CDR3 loop reads CASSLVGEILDGELFF. CDR3 in DNA: TGCGCCAGCAGCTTGGTGGGGGAAATCCTGGACGGGGAGCTGTTTTTT. The whole variable domain, remainder taken from reference TRBV5-1 and TRBJ2-2, is KAGVTQTPRYLIKTRGQQVTLSCSPISGHRSVSWYQQTPGQGLQFLFEYFSETQRNKGNFPGRFSGRQFSNSRSEMNVSTLELGDSALYLCASSLVGEILDGELFFGEGSRLTVL.

This clonotype was seen a few times. The chain joins TRBV6-5 to TRBJ1-1; 7 bases agree with TRBD1. CDR1 MNHEY and CDR2 SVGAGI come from the germline V gene. CDR3 length: 14 residues. Losses at the gene ends were 5 bases for V and 4 bases for J; bases not matched to a gene: 7. For the CDR3, the DNA is TGTGCCAGCAGTCCAGACAGGGAGGGCACTGAAGCTTTCTTT. This codes for CASSPDREGTEAFF.

The rearrangement joins TRBV10-3 to TRBJ2-5; 11 nucleotides match TRBD1. The CDR3 runs to 15 residues. V was pared by 6 bases and J by 1 base, with 4 bases of the junction left unmatched. The germline V gene encodes CDR1 ENHRY and CDR2 SYGVKD. The CDR3 DNA sequence: TGTGCCATCAGGGTAGGGACAGGGGGCCAAGAGACCCAGTACTTC. This encodes CAIRVGTGGQETQYF.

This clonotype was recorded at least ten times. The chain uses TRBV6-6 and TRBJ1-2; TRBD1 is a possible D gene (5 bases). CDR3 length: 14 residues. The germline V and J ends were trimmed by 4 bases and 4 bases, with 13 bases remaining between them. CDR1 is MNHNY, CDR2 SVGAGI, per germline (reference sequence). The CDR3 DNA reads TGTGCCAGCAGTTCAGGCCGACAGATCTATGGCTACACCTTC. Protein product: CASSSGRQIYGYTF.

The gene calls are TRBV20-1 and TRBJ1-2; 10 nucleotides line up with TRBD1. Germline values: CDR1 DFQATT, CDR2 SNEGSKA (reference sequence). This CDR3 region has 15 residues. The CDR3 loop is CSDYPGQGSNYGYTF. The CDR3 bases are TGCAGCGACTATCCGGGACAGGGGTCTAACTATGGCTACACCTTC.

The sample holds many counts of this clonotype. The CDR3 region is CATSDLSLVFGGEQFF. DNA of the CDR3: TGTGCCACCAGTGATTTGAGCCTGGTCTTTGGCGGTGAGCAGTTCTTC. This sequence joins TRBV24-1 and TRBJ2-1; no clear D. Trimming cost V 0 bases and J 9 bases, with 17 bases left between them. Germline values: CDR1 KGHDR, CDR2 SFDVKD. This CDR3 has 16 amino acids.